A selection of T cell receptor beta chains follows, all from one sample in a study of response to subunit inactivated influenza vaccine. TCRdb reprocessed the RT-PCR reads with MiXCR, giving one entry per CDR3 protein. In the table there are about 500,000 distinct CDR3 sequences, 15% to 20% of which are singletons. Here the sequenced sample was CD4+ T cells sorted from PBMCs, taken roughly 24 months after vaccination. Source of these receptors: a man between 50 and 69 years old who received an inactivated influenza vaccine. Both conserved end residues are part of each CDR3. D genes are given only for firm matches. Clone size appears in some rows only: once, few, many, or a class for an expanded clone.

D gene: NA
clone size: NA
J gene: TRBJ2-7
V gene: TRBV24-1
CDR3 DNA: TGTGCCACCAGTGATCGTAGCCAGGGCGAGCAGTACTTC
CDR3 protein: CATSDRSQGEQYF

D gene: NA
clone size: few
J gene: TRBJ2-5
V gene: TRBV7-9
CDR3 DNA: TGTGCCAGCAGCTTAAGTGTGTCAGGGCAAGAGACCCAGTACTTC
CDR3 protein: CASSLSVSGQETQYF

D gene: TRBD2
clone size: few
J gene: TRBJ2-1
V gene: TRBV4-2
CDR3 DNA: TGTGCCAGCAGCCAAGACGAGACGGGAGGGGCTTACAATGAGCAGTTCTTC
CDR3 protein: CASSQDETGGAYNEQFF

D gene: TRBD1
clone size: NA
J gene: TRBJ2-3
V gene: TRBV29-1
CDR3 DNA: TGCAGCGTGTCAGACAGGGTTCAGACACTGGGCACAGATACGCAGTATTTT
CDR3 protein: CSVSDRVQTLGTDTQYF

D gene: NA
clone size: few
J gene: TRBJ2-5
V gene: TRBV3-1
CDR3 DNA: TGTGCCAGCCAACCACGGGCGCCTTCAAAAGAGACCCAGTACTTC
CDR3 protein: CASQPRAPSKETQYF

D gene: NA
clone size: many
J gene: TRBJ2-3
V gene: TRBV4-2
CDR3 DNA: TGTGCCAGCAGCCAAGGGGTAGGGTCTACGCAGTATTTT
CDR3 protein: CASSQGVGSTQYF

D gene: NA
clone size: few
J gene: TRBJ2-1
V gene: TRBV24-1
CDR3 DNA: TGTGCCACCAGTGATTATGAGAGGGTGGCGCAGTTCTTC
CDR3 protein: CATSDYERVAQFF

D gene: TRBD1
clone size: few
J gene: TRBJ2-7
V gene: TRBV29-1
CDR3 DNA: TGCAGCGTTGAACTACCGGGACAGGGAGTAGGGGAGCAGTACTTC
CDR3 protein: CSVELPGQGVGEQYF

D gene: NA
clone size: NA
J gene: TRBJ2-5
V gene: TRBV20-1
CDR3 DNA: TGCAGTGCTAGAGACGGGCGAGGTCAAGAGACCCAGTACTTC
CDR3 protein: CSARDGRGQETQYF

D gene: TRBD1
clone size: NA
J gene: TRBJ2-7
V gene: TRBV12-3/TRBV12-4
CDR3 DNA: TGTGCCAGCAACCGACAGGGTAAAAACTACGAGCAGTACTTC
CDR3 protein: CASNRQGKNYEQYF

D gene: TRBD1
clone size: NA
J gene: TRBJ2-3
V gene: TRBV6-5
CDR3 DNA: TGTGCCAGCAGTTACTCGGGACAGGGCGGGACAGATACGCAGTATTTT
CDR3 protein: CASSYSGQGGTDTQYF

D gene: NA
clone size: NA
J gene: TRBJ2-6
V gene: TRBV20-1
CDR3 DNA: TGCAGTGCTGGGCGGGGAACTGGGGCCAACGTCCTGACTTTC
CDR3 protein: CSAGRGTGANVLTF

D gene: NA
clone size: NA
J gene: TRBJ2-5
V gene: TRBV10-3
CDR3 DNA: TGTGCCATCAGTGAAAACTTAGAGACCCAGTACTTC
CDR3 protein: CAISENLETQYF

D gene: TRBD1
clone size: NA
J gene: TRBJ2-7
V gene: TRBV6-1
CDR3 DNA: TGTGCCAGCCGGCGTTTGGGACAGTCCCACGAGCAGTACTTC
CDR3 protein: CASRRLGQSHEQYF

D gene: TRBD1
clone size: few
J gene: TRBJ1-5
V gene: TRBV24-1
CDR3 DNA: TGTGCCACCAGCGGACAGGTAAATCAGCCCCAGCATTTT
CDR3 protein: CATSGQVNQPQHF

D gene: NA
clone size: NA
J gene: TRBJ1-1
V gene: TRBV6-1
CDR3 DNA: TGTGCCAGCAGGAAATCGGGGGACACTGAAGCTTTCTTT
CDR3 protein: CASRKSGDTEAFF

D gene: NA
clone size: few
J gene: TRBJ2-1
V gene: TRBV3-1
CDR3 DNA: TGTGCCAGCAGCCAAACTCCTAACAATGAGCAGTTCTTC
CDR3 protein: CASSQTPNNEQFF

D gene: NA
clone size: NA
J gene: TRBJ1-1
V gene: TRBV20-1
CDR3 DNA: TGCAGTGCTAGAGGCGGGGGGCAGAACACTGAAGCTTTCTTT
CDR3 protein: CSARGGGQNTEAFF

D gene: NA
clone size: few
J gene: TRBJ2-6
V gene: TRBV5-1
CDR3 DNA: TGCGCCAGCTCTAGGGGGGGCAGCTCTGGGGCCAACGTCCTGACTTTC
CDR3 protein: CASSRGGSSGANVLTF

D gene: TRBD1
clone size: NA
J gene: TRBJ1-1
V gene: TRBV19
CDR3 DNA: TGTGCCAGTAGTAACCGGGACAGAGGGACTGAAGCTTTCTTT
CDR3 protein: CASSNRDRGTEAFF

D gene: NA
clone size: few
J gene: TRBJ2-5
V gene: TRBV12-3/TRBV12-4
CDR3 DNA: TGTGCCAGCAATCGAGGGGGTTTCGCCCAGTACTTC
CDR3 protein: CASNRGGFAQYF

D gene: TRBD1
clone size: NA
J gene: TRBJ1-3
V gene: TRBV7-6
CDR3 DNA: TGTGCCAGCAGACAGGGACAGTCTTCGGGAAACACCATATATTTT
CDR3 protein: CASRQGQSSGNTIYF

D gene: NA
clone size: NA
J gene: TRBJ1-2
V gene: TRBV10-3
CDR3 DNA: TGTGCCATCAGTGACCAAAACTCCGACTATGGCTACACCTTC
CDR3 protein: CAISDQNSDYGYTF

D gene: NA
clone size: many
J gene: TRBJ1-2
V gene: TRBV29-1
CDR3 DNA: TGCAGCGTTGCCGGGTTGGGCTACACCTTC
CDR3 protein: CSVAGLGYTF

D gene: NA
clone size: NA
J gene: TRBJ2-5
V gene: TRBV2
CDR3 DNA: TGTGCCAGCAGTGAAGATGGGTTTGGAGAGACCCAGTACTTC
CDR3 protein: CASSEDGFGETQYF